This TCR beta chain was recorded in a study of blood T cell repertoires in COVID-19 (dated by TCRdb to the early 2020s). At the level of the whole study: Samples from collaborators originated in the United States, Italy and Spain and spanned both the acute and convalescent phases of COVID-19. The material from the prospective study consisted of cDNA or gDNA derived from T cells, B-cell-depleted T cells, or PBMCs. HLA class I and class II types, where available, came from metadata supplied by the sample provider rather than from assay-based typing. The dataset comprised deeply sampled blood TCRbeta repertoires from subjects exposed to, actively infected with, or recovered from COVID-19. Samples were obtained from the ongoing ImmuneRACE study (first 160 participants) and from roughly 1,300 subjects provided by 6 global collaborators. The repertoires were released in a freely available public database intended as a resource for research on the immune response to SARS-CoV-2. Nearly every sample came with metadata listing a de-identified subject ID, COVID-19 status, age in years and sex. Here is what the overall study found, with its caveats: The amount of clinical and demographic metadata varied by source and participant and was provided uncurated.

This clone showed up just a few times. Its antigen has not been determined. No per-base quality is available; no much larger clone lies one base away. The immunoSEQ Assay, a bias-controlled multiplex PCR, was used to amplify TCRbeta CDR3 regions from genomic DNA. The paper's processing steps were these. Within the assay, amplification of reference gene primers was used to estimate how many nucleated cells each sample contained. To quantify the absolute abundance of each unique TCRbeta CDR3 rearrangement, sequence reads were collapsed and filtered. For each sample, productive Simpson clonality was calculated by taking the square root of Simpson's diversity index across productive rearrangements. Drawn from immuneACCESS, this table holds only the in-frame rearrangements with V and J called that TCRdb kept. Clones are partly lost; checked studies trace under half to an unresolved V gene and leave the rest unexplained. V and J calls and clone size are given by that table; D and trimming were obtained from the DNA. The sample profile shows over 250,000 clones; about 89% of them were found once. Over 2.5% of the sample goes to the ten largest clones.

Based on the germline V gene (reference sequence), the CDR1 and CDR2 sequences are LNHDA and SQIVND. Trimming removed 4 bases from V and 6 bases from J, leaving 18 bases between the germline ends. The CDR3 goes from the cysteine to the phenylalanine over 15 residues. Here the CDR3 DNA is all that survives: 45 bases in frame from base 1. Participants in the prospective study were enrolled through a virtual design, were aged about 18 to 100 years, and lived in roughly 26 United States geographic areas. In the prospective study, participants were assigned to cohorts based on the clinical history participants reported in a screening survey and a study questionnaire. Recovered participants in ImmuneRACE Cohort 3 were defined by two consecutive negative NP/OP PCR tests, clearance by a healthcare professional, or resolution of symptoms. Mobile phlebotomists in the prospective study collected whole blood, serum and a nasopharyngeal or oropharyngeal swab from every participant. Over a roughly two-month period, participants in the prospective study had the option of providing additional blood draws and questionnaires. Before DNA extraction, prospective study blood samples were shipped either frozen or at room temperature.

Sequencing was carried out using PBMCs or T cells enriched from blood (not recorded which). Rearrangement joined TRBV19 to TRBJ1-2; the D region possibly corresponds to TRBD1 (6 bases align). This sequence originates from a woman between 18 and 29 years old who had recovered from COVID-19. The CDR3 protein: CASSNDRGYRDGYTF. The sequence in DNA is TGTGCCAGTAGTAATGACCGTGGATACAGGGATGGCTACACCTTC.